This TCR beta chain was recovered during a study of T cell responses to AZD1222 COVID-19 vaccine. Study overall: Second-dose schedules of about 4 or about 12 weeks were combined.

A remark on this clone: The antigen is not known.

The repertoire was sequenced with immunoSEQ multiplex PCR; TCRdb's copy has only in-frame clones and lacks some. The sample lists fewer than 120,000 clones, 85% to 95% occurring once. General observations from the study: Reports say nearly half of spike-specific TCRs go after unmutated variant regions. Across the whole spike, CD4 TCRs peaked at regions 160-218 and 743-854.

Trimming removed 5 bases from V and 7 bases from J, with 20 bases in between. The germline gives CDR1 MDHEN, CDR2 SYDVKM. This CDR3 is 15 amino acids long. V is TRBV28 and J is TRBJ1-2; possible D gene TRBD1, 5 bases. The sample here was peripheral blood, taken on day 0 of AZD1222 vaccination. The receptor was isolated from an adult in good health. The CDR3 DNA is TGTGCCAGCAGTCAACGACTCCGGGACGTAGGTGGCTACACCTTC. It specifies CASSQRLRDVGGYTF.